The clone carrying this T cell receptor (beta chain) was counted a few times. Antigen unknown. Germline V gives CDR1 MNHEY, CDR2 SVGAGI. V lost 2 bases and J 2 bases, leaving 12 bases between the germline ends. The CDR3 runs to 15 residues. The source of the sample is a study of T cell responses to AZD1222 COVID-19 vaccine. Whole-study findings and limits: Vaccine-associated CD4 TCRs ranged over spike, dominating at 160-218 and 743-854. Among spike-specific TCRs, nearly half reportedly target unmutated variant regions. The breadth and depth of Spike-specific TCRs increased once two AZD1222 doses had been given.

Some clones are missing from TCRdb's copy, which holds only in-frame ones; the method was immunoSEQ multiplex PCR. The sample contains 100,000 or so clones, approximately 90% of which appear only once. This sequence was found in an adult who received the AZD1222 COVID-19 vaccine. This specimen consisted of peripheral blood, obtained 28 days after the second AZD1222 dose. This chain connects TRBV6-5 to TRBJ1-1; weak D call: TRBD1 (6 bases). The CDR3 loop reads CASSYPGQLNTEAFF. The CDR3, as DNA: TGTGCCAGCAGTTACCCCGGACAGCTCAACACTGAAGCTTTCTTT.